This TCR beta chain was sequenced for a study of blood T cell repertoires in COVID-19. Background on the study: Samples came from the United States, Italy and Spain, spanning acute and convalescent COVID-19. PBMCs, B-cell-depleted T cells, or T cells provided the cDNA or gDNA that made up the material.

The CDR3 consists of 15 residues. The germline gives CDR1 SQVTM, CDR2 ANQGSEA. The V segment lost 5 bases and the J segment 6 bases; nucleotides outside the gene matches: 9. Assay: immunoSEQ multiplex PCR; the TCRdb copy retains only in-frame clones and omits some. The profile shows some 240,000 clones, roughly 82% of them singletons. This chain links TRBV29-1 with TRBJ2-2; 10 bases map to TRBD1. This receptor was identified in a woman between 40 and 55 years old who had recovered from COVID-19. Sequencing was performed on peripheral blood. DNA of the CDR3: TGCAGCGTTACACCGGGACAGGGGTTTTCCGGGGAGCTGTTTTTT. This encodes CSVTPGQGFSGELFF.